Shown below are 7 T cell receptor beta chains from a single sample sequenced in a study of response to subunit inactivated influenza vaccine. TCRdb called the RT-PCR reads again in MiXCR, with one record for every CDR3 protein. The table has 500,000 to 750,000 distinct CDR3 sequences, 12% to 15% seen once; the top ten hold around 10%. This material consisted of PBMCs from blood, taken approximately 12 days after vaccination. The receptors stem from a man aged 50-59 years who received an inactivated influenza vaccine.

This clonotype was detected many times. V gene TRBV12-3 or TRBV12-4 combines with J gene TRBJ2-3, with 10 bases aligning to TRBD2. The CDR3 consists of 14 residues. V was pared by 4 bases and J by 5 bases, with 3 bases of the junction left unmatched. CDR3 residues: CASSYSGGVDTQYF. CDR3 coding DNA: TGTGCCAGCAGTTACAGCGGGGGGGTAGATACGCAGTATTTT.

A word on this clonotype: This could be a read error, since a much larger clone is one nucleotide away. The V gene is TRBV28, the J gene TRBJ2-1; 8 nucleotides align to TRBD2. The V gene's germline CDR1 is MDHEN and CDR2 SYDVKM. The CDR3 has 15 residues. Here the CDR3 reads CANSWTWRGVGEQFF. The CDR3 DNA reads TGTGCCAACAGTTGGACTTGGCGGGGGGTCGGTGAGCAGTTCTTC.

This clonotype turned up a few times. The chain employs TRBV20-1 and TRBJ2-7; D might be TRBD1 or TRBD2, each matching 5 bases. The CDR3 contains 13 residues. V dropped 3 bases and J dropped 4 bases, with 13 bases sitting between them. In germline, CDR1 is DFQATT, CDR2 SNEGSKA (reference sequence). The CDR3 here is CSARGRDEYEQYF. The CDR3 DNA sequence: TGCAGTGCTAGGGGCAGGGACGAGTACGAGCAGTACTTC.

The chain joins TRBV27 to TRBJ2-3, with 11 bases identical to TRBD2. The V and J ends lost 6 bases and 4 bases, in that order; junction bases with no gene match: 6. The CDR3 runs 15 residues. Germline values: CDR1 MNHEY, CDR2 SMNVEV (reference sequence). In DNA form, the CDR3 reads TGTGCCAGCAGCATAGCGGGGGGGCCCGCAGATACGCAGTATTTT. The encoded protein is CASSIAGGPADTQYF.

The chain recombines TRBV18 with TRBJ2-5; D may be TRBD1 or TRBD2 (5 bases each). In germline, CDR1 is KGHSH, CDR2 LQKENI. This CDR3 has 14 residues. Trimming took off 4 bases at V and 4 bases at J, with 13 bases between the two ends. CDR3 loop: CASSLTSRGETQYF. The CDR3 coding sequence is TGTGCCAGCTCACTGACTTCGAGGGGAGAGACCCAGTACTTC.

V is TRBV12-3 or TRBV12-4 and J is TRBJ2-3; unclear D gene. Trimming stripped 3 bases from V and 4 bases from J, with 14 bases between. The CDR3 contains 15 residues. DNA of the CDR3: TGTGCCAGCAGTTTTCGGTTAGTTGGGGCAGATACGCAGTATTTT. This gives the protein CASSFRLVGADTQYF.

The rearrangement joins TRBV14 to TRBJ2-3; D possibly uses TRBD1 or TRBD2 (6 bases each). CDR1 and CDR2 from the germline V gene are SGHDN and FVKESK. V was pared by 1 base and J by 0 bases, with 14 bases between. This CDR3 region has 17 residues. CDR3 in DNA: TGTGCCAGCAGCCAAGCCCGGGGGCGGTACAGCACAGATACGCAGTATTTT. Encoded protein: CASSQARGRYSTDTQYF.